This entry describes one TCR beta chain. Its antigen is undetermined. This record comes from a study of glioma-infiltrating T cells. Whole-study context: Dexamethasone exposure before glioma surgery was limited to six or fewer days.

Overall study results and limits: Tissue-blood divergence was below expectation in non-neoplastic patients, above in gliomas.

Trimming pared 3 bases from V and 3 bases from J, leaving 9 bases between. The CDR3 is 13 amino acids. Germline CDR1 reads DFQATT; CDR2 reads SNEGSKA (reference sequence). Using RNA template, CDR3s of TCR alpha and beta were amplified with iRepertoire arm-PCR. TCRdb reprocessed the multiplex PCR reads with MiXCR, giving one entry per CDR3 protein. The repertoire has a few hundred thousand distinct CDR3 sequences, 41% of them found once; the top ten carry 9.5% to 15%. The rearrangement joins TRBV20-1 to TRBJ1-3; D is ambiguous. The sequencing input was glioma tissue, nonneoplastic brain tissue, or PBMCs (not recorded which). This sequence originates from a human donor with low-grade glioma or glioblastoma, undergoing nonglioma brain surgery, or in good health (not recorded which). CDR3 nucleotides: TGCAGTGCTAGGCGAGACCTTGGAAACACCATATATTTT. Translation gives CSARRDLGNTIYF.